A selection of T cell receptor beta chains follows, all from one sample in a study of a mutant IDH1 vaccine in newly diagnosed glioma. Sequenced by immunoSEQ multiplex PCR; TCRdb stores in-frame clones only, minus some. The sample consists of 23,000 or so clones, just over 90% of them appearing once. The sample was PBMCs, taken from a glioma patient treated with radiotherapy, temozolomide or both. The receptors were gathered from a man younger than 40 with glioma. CDR3s include the opening cysteine and the closing phenylalanine or tryptophan. D genes are given only for firm matches. The size field is filled for only some rows; it gives once, few, many or a size class.

D gene	V gene	J gene	clone size	CDR3 DNA	CDR3 protein
NA	TRBV25-1	TRBJ2-2	few	TGTGCCAGTGAGGCGGCAGGAACCGGGGAGCTGTTTTTT	CASEAAGTGELFF
TRBD1	TRBV28	TRBJ1-6	NA	TGTGCCAGCAGGGAACTCTCGGACAGGGGGTCTCCGGCCCTCCACTTT	CASRELSDRGSPALHF
TRBD1	TRBV5-1	TRBJ1-5	NA	TGCGCCAGCAGCTTGGACGGGACAGGGTACGGTCAGCCCCAGCATTTT	CASSLDGTGYGQPQHF
NA	TRBV5-1	TRBJ1-1	NA	TGCGCCAGCAGCCAAGGGGGGAACACTGAAGCTTTCTTT	CASSQGGNTEAFF
NA	TRBV5-4	TRBJ1-5	NA	TGTGCCAGCAGCTTGGAGCCGGGGCAGCCCCAGCATTTT	CASSLEPGQPQHF
NA	TRBV5-1	TRBJ1-1	once	TGCGCCAGCGGCTTCCGGGGCGAAGCTTTCTTT	CASGFRGEAFF
NA	TRBV5-1	TRBJ2-7	NA	TGCGCCAGCAGCTTGGTAGGGCCCGGTGAGCAGTACTTC	CASSLVGPGEQYF
NA	TRBV12-5	TRBJ1-5	NA	TGTGCTAGTGTTAAGGGGGAACTCAATCAGCCCCAGCATTTT	CASVKGELNQPQHF
NA	TRBV14	TRBJ2-7	NA	TGTGCCAGCAGCTTAAATTCTGGGGCGGAGCAGTACTTC	CASSLNSGAEQYF
NA	TRBV2	TRBJ2-1	NA	TGTGCCAGCACCCGGGACTACAATGAGCAGTTCTTC	CASTRDYNEQFF
TRBD2	TRBV4-1	TRBJ2-1	NA	TGCGCCAGCAGCCAAGATCCGGCTAGCGGGACTCACAATGAGCAGTTCTTC	CASSQDPASGTHNEQFF